A selection of T cell receptor beta chains follows, all from one sample in a study of molecular identifiers for immune sequencing clone quantification. TCRdb processed the PCR reads anew with MiXCR; each CDR3 protein has one entry. The profile shows about 640,000 distinct CDR3 sequences, roughly 21% of them singletons. The sample consisted of naive CD8+ T cells from blood, with Jurkat cell RNA spiked in. The receptor source for this set is a human donor in good health. Some libraries in this study had Jurkat cell RNA spiked in. Each CDR3 is given with its conserved first and last residue. D genes are given only for firm matches. For some rows the clone size is stated as once, few or many, or as a class when expanded; others skip it.

D,J,size,V,CDR3,DNA
-,TRBJ1-5,many,TRBV19,CATTTGNQPQHF,TGTGCCACCACTACTGGGAATCAGCCCCAGCATTTT
TRBD1,TRBJ1-1,-,TRBV27,CASSETGGGTEAFF,TGTGCCAGCAGTGAGACAGGGGGGGGTACTGAAGCTTTCTTT
TRBD1,TRBJ2-2,many,TRBV4-3,CASSLGTGGYTGELFF,TGCGCCAGCAGCCTTGGGACAGGGGGATACACCGGGGAGCTGTTTTTT
-,TRBJ2-1,-,TRBV9,CASSQELNEQFF,TGTGCCAGCAGCCAAGAACTAAATGAGCAGTTCTTC
-,TRBJ2-5,many,TRBV9,CASSVDGSMYQETQYF,TGTGCCAGCAGCGTAGATGGGTCGATGTACCAAGAGACCCAGTACTTC
-,TRBJ1-3,many,TRBV7-6,CASSSLDEGSENTIYF,TGTGCCAGCAGCTCTCTCGACGAAGGGTCTGAAAACACCATATATTTT
TRBD1,TRBJ2-5,many,TRBV10-3,CAISELSPGTGVQETQYF,TGTGCCATCAGTGAACTCTCCCCCGGGACAGGGGTACAAGAGACCCAGTACTTC
-,TRBJ2-3,many,TRBV3-1,CASSPFKDTQYF,TGTGCCAGCAGCCCATTTAAAGATACGCAGTATTTT
TRBD1,TRBJ2-7,-,TRBV4-3,CTSSQDGGTGYEQYF,TGCACCAGCAGCCAAGATGGTGGGACAGGGTACGAGCAGTACTTC
-,TRBJ2-1,few,TRBV6-5,CASSYSRGASYNEQFF,TGTGCCAGCAGTTATTCACGGGGAGCTTCCTACAATGAGCAGTTCTTC
TRBD1,TRBJ1-1,-,TRBV24-1,CATSDFPGGETFF,TGTGCCACCAGTGATTTTCCAGGGGGCGAAACTTTCTTT
-,TRBJ2-7,many,TRBV28,CASNMERQRKRDEQYF,TGTGCCAGCAATATGGAAAGACAGCGGAAAAGGGACGAGCAGTACTTC
-,TRBJ2-7,few,TRBV6-5,CASSPFRDSYEQYF,TGTGCCAGCAGTCCCTTTAGGGACTCCTACGAGCAGTACTTC
-,TRBJ1-1,few,TRBV6-5,CASSYGSRGTEAFF,TGTGCCAGCAGTTACGGATCCAGGGGCACTGAAGCTTTCTTT
-,TRBJ2-2,few,TRBV19,CASSSSGPGELFF,TGTGCCAGTAGTAGTTCTGGTCCGGGGGAGCTGTTTTTT
-,TRBJ1-1,many,TRBV6-2/TRBV6-3,CACLAALMNTEAFF,TGTGCCTGCTTGGCAGCCCTGATGAACACTGAAGCTTTCTTT
-,TRBJ1-5,many,TRBV6-1,CASSEWEGLGQPQHF,TGTGCCAGCAGTGAGTGGGAGGGGCTCGGTCAGCCCCAGCATTTT
TRBD2,TRBJ2-5,many,TRBV7-6,CASSFLAGGLVGQETQYF,TGTGCCAGCAGCTTTCTAGCGGGGGGGCTCGTAGGGCAAGAGACCCAGTACTTC
TRBD1,TRBJ2-7,many,TRBV13,CASSSRDRGIYEQYF,TGTGCCAGCAGCTCCCGGGACAGGGGGATCTACGAGCAGTACTTC
TRBD2,TRBJ2-3,many,TRBV9,CASSLEGSGTPYTDTQYF,TGTGCCAGCAGTTTAGAGGGTAGCGGGACGCCTTACACAGATACGCAGTATTTT
TRBD1,TRBJ2-3,many,TRBV12-3/TRBV12-4,CASSLALGQGPTDTQYF,TGTGCCAGCAGTTTAGCGCTAGGACAGGGCCCCACAGATACGCAGTATTTT
-,TRBJ1-4,many,TRBV7-9,CASSLVAEKLFF,TGTGCCAGCAGCTTAGTTGCAGAAAAACTGTTTTTT
TRBD2,TRBJ2-5,-,TRBV5-1,CASRAPMAGEKETQYF,TGCGCCAGCAGAGCCCCCATGGCGGGGGAAAAAGAGACCCAGTACTTC
TRBD2,TRBJ2-7,-,TRBV9,CASSRGEGNYYEQYF,TGTGCCAGCAGCCGAGGGGAGGGGAATTACTACGAGCAGTACTTC